Below are 32 T cell receptor beta chains sequenced from a single sample in a study of tumor-infiltrating lymphocytes in primary liver carcinoma. The study extracted blood RNA from unsorted whole blood and also extracted germline DNA. Synthesis of TCR beta cDNA was carried out from 450 to 650 ng total RNA with a constant-region primer. Employing slightly modified ARM-PCR, three nested multiplex PCR rounds were run, and these gave rise to the TCR beta libraries. The first two PCR rounds used TRBV1-TRBV30 forward primers with a C-beta reverse primer, about 10 cycles each. MiXCR, run by TCRdb on the multiplex PCR reads, gives a single entry per CDR3 protein. The data show about 310,000 distinct CDR3 sequences, almost 60% seen once. The sequenced sample was peripheral blood. These receptors came from a woman aged 25 to 45 with primary liver carcinoma and hepatitis B virus infection.

This clonotype was seen a handful of times. A much larger clone differs by one base, so this may be a read error. The CDR3 sequence: CASSPIRGDAPYEQYF. The CDR3 region has the DNA TGTGCCAGCAGTCCCATCCGGGGGGATGCCCCCTACGAGCAGTACTTC. The chain employs TRBV12-3 or TRBV12-4 and TRBJ2-7; TRBD2 matches at 7 bases. This CDR3 region has 16 residues. The junction had 12 bases not matched to a gene; V was cut back by 5 bases and J by 2 bases.

This clonotype was picked up many times. The chain joins TRBV12-3 or TRBV12-4 to TRBJ2-1; no clear D. V lost 2 bases, J lost 6 bases, and 14 bases lay in between. The CDR3 runs to 15 residues. CDR3 region: CASSLRVVVFNEQFF. DNA of the CDR3: TGTGCCAGCAGTTTAAGGGTAGTCGTTTTCAATGAGCAGTTCTTC.

This clonotype showed up just once. A read error may be the cause here, since a much bigger clone is one base away. The chain recombines TRBV5-6 with TRBJ2-1; the match to TRBD2 covers 10 bases. Germline V CDR1 and CDR2: SGHDT, YYEEEE. CDR3 length: 17 residues. V dropped 4 bases and J dropped 0; count of bases not matched to a gene: 7. The CDR3 DNA reads TGTGCCAGCAGCCCCGAGCGGGAGGGGTACTCCTACAATGAGCAGTTCTTC. Translating it yields CASSPEREGYSYNEQFF.

This rearrangement joins TRBV5-4 to TRBJ1-2, with 8 bases identical to TRBD1. The CDR3 consists of 13 residues. Trimming at V came to 6 bases and at J to 8 bases, leaving 9 bases not matched to a gene. The germline V gene encodes CDR1 SGHNT and CDR2 YYREEE (reference sequence). CDR3 loop: CASTSQGARGYTF. The CDR3 DNA follows: TGTGCCAGCACCTCCCAGGGGGCGCGAGGCTACACCTTC. Variable domain in full (rest from reference TRBV5-4 and TRBJ1-2): ETGVTQSPTHLIKTRGQQVTLRCSSQSGHNTVSWYQQALGQGPQFIFQYYREEENGRGNFPPRFSGLQFPNYSSELNVNALELDDSALYLCASTSQGARGYTFGSGTRLTVV.

This clonotype was counted only a few times. The rearrangement uses TRBV5-8 and TRBJ2-4, with 12 bases identical to TRBD2. V lost 2 bases, J lost 8 bases, and 8 bases stayed unmatched. Germline assignment: CDR1 SGHTS and CDR2 YDEGEE. The CDR3 sequence is 16 residues long. CDR3 bases: TGTGCCAGCAGCTTAGGACTAGCGGGAAGTACGGACATTCAGTACTTC. It is translated as CASSLGLAGSTDIQYF.

This clonotype showed up just a few times. The rearrangement uses TRBV30 and TRBJ2-3; weak D call: TRBD2 (6 bases). V lost 0 bases, J lost 6 bases, and 10 bases lay in between. Germline CDR1 GTSNPN, CDR2 SVGIG (reference sequence). The CDR3 length is 13 residues. CDR3 region: CAWSVPGADTQYF. The CDR3 DNA reads as TGTGCCTGGAGTGTCCCGGGAGCGGATACGCAGTATTTT.

The rearrangement joins TRBV5-4 to TRBJ2-7, with 11 positions matching TRBD2. The germline V gene encodes CDR1 SGHNT and CDR2 YYREEE (reference sequence). The J segment lost 0 bases and the V segment lost 2 bases, leaving 4 bases of the junction unmatched. CDR3 length equals 16 residues. The CDR3 sequence: CASSFGTSGSSYEQYF. In nucleotides, the CDR3 is TGTGCCAGCAGCTTCGGTACTAGCGGGAGCTCCTACGAGCAGTACTTC.

Worth noting for this clonotype: It may be a read error: a sequence one base away is much more abundant. The chain couples TRBV12-3 or TRBV12-4 to TRBJ2-3; TRBD2 agrees at 9 bases. The CDR3 has 16 residues. V was pared by 6 bases and J by 3 bases, with 10 bases of the junction left unmatched. CDR3 sequence (DNA): TGTGCCAGCAGCTACGGAGCGGGAGGATTTACAGATACGCAGTATTTT. Protein sequence: CASSYGAGGFTDTQYF.

About this clonotype: This likely comes from a read error, as the CDR3 has no conserved phenylalanine or tryptophan at its end. The chain is built from TRBV12-3 or TRBV12-4 and TRBJ2-2; D uncertain. V was trimmed by 6 bases and J by 9 bases, leaving 14 bases between them. The CDR3 extends over 13 amino acids. The CDR3 bases are TGTGCCAGCAGCCCTGCTGGGCACCGGGAGCTGTTTTCT. Protein sequence: CASSPAGHRELFS.

Worth noting for this clonotype: Germline is not matched at one junction end, which may reflect a read error. The rearrangement uses TRBV5-5 and TRBJ2-3; D is perhaps TRBD2 (6 bases). Germline V gene data show CDR1 as SGHKS and CDR2 as YYEKEE (reference sequence). CDR3 length: 14 amino acids. DNA for the CDR3: TGTGCCAGCATCTTGGGTACGGGAGTAGATACGCAGTATTTT. It is translated as CASILGTGVDTQYF.

A note on this clonotype: A read error is likely, as this CDR3 ends without the conserved phenylalanine or tryptophan. This chain joins TRBV5-1 and TRBJ2-5; a weak D match, TRBD1 (5 bases). The CDR3 runs 16 residues. From germline, CDR1 is SGHRS and CDR2 YFSETQ. V dropped 0 bases and J dropped 5 bases, with 17 bases sitting between them. The CDR3 nucleotides are TGCGCCAGCAGCTTGGGACCCCAGGGCCCTCTGGAGACCCAGTACTCC. Protein product: CASSLGPQGPLETQYS.

Points on this clonotype: A read error is possible here, since a much larger clone lies one base away. The chain is built from TRBV4-3 and TRBJ2-2; TRBD2 matches at 8 bases. This CDR3 is 15 amino acids long. Looked up from germline, CDR1 is LGHNA and CDR2 is YSLEER. The junction had 5 bases not matched to a gene; V was cut back by 3 bases and J by 5 bases. CDR3 sequence (DNA): TGCGCCAGCAGCCACCAGGCGGGAGGTACCGGGGAGCTGTTTTTT. Protein: CASSHQAGGTGELFF.

The sample holds one count of this clonotype. This may be a read error: a much more frequent sequence differs by one nucleotide. This chain uses TRBV4-2 with TRBJ2-3; TRBD2 matches 7 bases. The germline gives CDR1 LGHNA, CDR2 YNFKEQ. This CDR3 is 15 amino acids long. CDR3 loop: CASSLAGVPTDTKYF. DNA for the CDR3: TGTGCCAGCAGTCTGGCGGGAGTGCCCACAGATACGAAGTATTTT.

This clonotype has just a few counts. V and J are TRBV6-4 and TRBJ2-5, with TRBD2 as a possible D gene (5 bases). The V end was cut by 4 bases, the J end by 4 bases, with 10 bases between. The CDR3 covers 13 residues. The germline V gene has CDR1 MRHNA and CDR2 SNTAGT. CDR3 sequence: CASSVGSGETQYF. For the CDR3, the DNA is TGTGCCAGCAGTGTAGGGAGTGGAGAGACCCAGTACTTC.

This clonotype was seen a single time. CDR3 bases: TGTGCCAGCAGTGTGGATAGGGGAATCCAAGAGACCCAGTACTTC. Translated: CASSVDRGIQETQYF. The gene calls are TRBV6-5 and TRBJ2-5; D possibly corresponds to TRBD1 (5 bases). The ends were cut back, 5 bases at V and 1 base at J, with 14 bases in the middle. CDR1 is MNHEY, CDR2 SVGAGI, per germline. The CDR3 is 15 amino acids.

Ten or more counts support this clonotype. This sequence joins TRBV4-3 and TRBJ2-7; D unresolved. The germline V gene has CDR1 LGHNA and CDR2 YSLEER. The CDR3 totals 14 residues. V dropped 0 bases and J dropped 7 bases, with 13 bases sitting between them. The CDR3 spells CASSQERGPQEQYF. CDR3 DNA sequence: TGCGCCAGCAGCCAAGAGCGTGGTCCTCAGGAGCAGTACTTC.

Concerning this clonotype itself: At one end the junction does not follow the germline gene, possibly because of a read error. This chain uses TRBV4-1 with TRBJ1-5; D possibly corresponds to TRBD1 (5 bases). The CDR3 is 15 amino acids. CDR1 MGHRA and CDR2 YSYEKL come from the germline V gene. The CDR3 bases are TGCGCCAGCGGGGGAGGGCGCGAGGGCAATCAGTCCCAGCATTTT. Its translation is CASGGGREGNQSQHF.

As for this clonotype: One end of the junction varies from germline; a read error may be responsible. This chain connects TRBV30 to TRBJ2-1; 7 bases are a match to TRBD2. The CDR3 runs to 13 residues. Germline CDR1 reads GTSNPN; CDR2 reads SVGIG (reference sequence). CDR3 loop: CAWSFSGPLNRVF. CDR3 sequence (DNA): TGTGCCTGGAGTTTTAGCGGGCCATTAAACCGAGTCTTC. The complete variable domain, with remaining parts taken from reference TRBV30 and TRBJ2-1, reads SQTIHQWPATLVQPVGSPLSLECTVEGTSNPNLYWYRQAAGRGLQLLFYSVGIGQISSEVPQNLSASRPQDRQFILSSKKLLLSDSGFYLCAWSFSGPLNRVFGPGTRLTVL.

The chain recombines TRBV6-2 or TRBV6-3 with TRBJ2-7; D is ambiguous. This CDR3 is built from 13 residues. Germline V gene data show CDR1 as MNHEY and CDR2 as SVGEGT. Deletions cut 2 bases from V and 0 bases from J, with 5 bases between. CDR3 sequence (DNA): TGTGCCAGCAGTTACGCGAGCTCCTACGAGCAGTACTTC. Amino acid sequence: CASSYASSYEQYF.

In the case of this clonotype: Relative to the germline gene, one junction end is altered; a read error may explain this. The chain couples TRBV6-1 to TRBJ2-2; D is unclear. CDR3 length: 14 amino acids. Germline V gene lookup returns CDR1 MNHNS and CDR2 SASEGT. The CDR3 region is CANSYQGQTGELFF. In DNA form, the CDR3 reads TGTGCCAACAGTTACCAAGGTCAAACCGGGGAGCTGTTTTTT.

Regarding this clonotype: Being one base from a much bigger clone, this may be a read error. The chain recombines TRBV6-5 with TRBJ2-7, with D maybe TRBD1 (5 bases). This CDR3 has 15 residues. CDR1 is MNHEY and CDR2 is SVGAGI in the germline V gene. CDR3: CASSYMQGLAYERYF. The CDR3, as DNA: TGTGCCAGCAGTTACATGCAGGGCCTTGCCTACGAGCGGTACTTC.

As for this clonotype: The junction and the germline gene differ at one end; a read error may be behind it. This chain connects TRBV12-3 or TRBV12-4 to TRBJ1-1; D is perhaps TRBD1 (6 bases). This CDR3 is built from 15 residues. Here the CDR3 DNA reads TGTGCCAGCACAACGCGTGGGGGCTTTGACACTGAAGCTCTCTTT. This codes for CASTTRGGFDTEALF.

The chain employs TRBV11-2 and TRBJ2-5; tentatively, D is TRBD2 (6 bases). The CDR3 loop spans 15 amino acids. Germline V CDR1 and CDR2: SGHAT, FQNNGV. CDR3 in amino acids: CARRAGRTRGKTQYF. The CDR3 nucleotides read TGTGCTAGGAGGGCTGGTCGTACGCGGGGCAAGACCCAGTACTTC.

The J gene is TRBJ2-2, the V gene TRBV11-2; D uncertain. Per germline, CDR1 SGHAT and CDR2 FQNNGV. CDR3 length: 14 amino acids. Deletions cut 8 bases from V and 1 base from J, with 11 bases between. The CDR3 DNA reads TGTGCCAGCGCAGGTCAGTTGAACACCGGGGAGCTGTTTTTT. Amino acid sequence: CASAGQLNTGELFF.

The chain uses TRBV25-1 and TRBJ1-6, with unresolved D. Trimming cost V 2 bases and J 7 bases, with 3 bases left between them. The CDR3 totals 12 residues. Germline V gives CDR1 MGHDK, CDR2 SYGVNS. The CDR3 coding sequence is TGTGCCAGCAGTGAAGGGAATTCACCCCTCCACTTT. This gives the protein CASSEGNSPLHF.

This chain connects TRBV6-1 to TRBJ1-1; D might be TRBD1 (6 bases). This CDR3 contains 14 residues. From germline, CDR1 is MNHNS and CDR2 SASEGT. V lost 2 bases, J lost 1 base, and 8 bases lay in between. Here the CDR3 reads CASSESGANTEAFF. In DNA, the CDR3 is TGTGCCAGCAGTGAATCGGGGGCGAACACTGAAGCTTTCTTT.

Concerning this clonotype: This may arise from a read error, as a much more abundant clone is one base away. This chain joins TRBV6-5 and TRBJ2-1, with D maybe TRBD2 (5 bases). This CDR3 is 13 amino acids long. V lost 6 bases and J lost 6, with 12 bases in between. The germline CDR1 and CDR2 sequences are MNHEY and SVGAGI. CDR3 residues: CASSPGEPNEQFF. The CDR3 region has the DNA TGTGCCAGCAGCCCCGGGGAACCCAATGAGCAGTTCTTC.

The rearrangement links TRBV18 to TRBJ2-1; D remains ambiguous. Germline V gives CDR1 KGHSH, CDR2 LQKENI. CDR3 length: 12 residues. With 4 bases removed from V and 8 bases from J, the gap between germline ends came to 9 bases. The CDR3 DNA reads TGTGCCAGCTCACTAGCTATGGATGAGCAGTTCTTC. Its protein product is CASSLAMDEQFF.

Regarding this clonotype: The junction differs from germline at one of its ends, possibly a read error. The V gene is TRBV29-1, the J gene TRBJ2-2; possible D gene TRBD2, 5 bases. The CDR3 totals 13 residues. CDR1 SQVTM and CDR2 ANQGSEA come from the germline V gene. This CDR3 reads CSVEVANPGELSF. CDR3 bases: TGCAGCGTCGAAGTGGCAAATCCCGGGGAGCTGTCTTTT.

A remark on this clonotype: A read error is possible here, since a much larger clone lies one base away. This chain connects TRBV5-5 to TRBJ2-7; unclear D gene. CDR3 length equals 15 residues. The V gene lost 4 bases and the J gene lost 3 bases, with 17 bases spanning the gap. In germline, CDR1 is SGHKS, CDR2 YYEKEE (reference sequence). This CDR3 is CASSAASGLLYEQYF. CDR3 DNA: TGTGCCAGCAGCGCAGCGTCCGGGCTGCTCTACGAGCAGTACTTC. Full variable domain (rest looked up from reference TRBV5-5 and TRBJ2-7): DAGVTQSPTHLIKTRGQQVTLRCSPISGHKSVSWYQQVLGQGPQFIFQYYEKEERGRGNFPDRFSARQFPNYSSELNVNALLLGDSALYLCASSAASGLLYEQYFGPGTRLTVT.

The rearrangement links TRBV5-1 to TRBJ1-1; 12 nucleotides agree with TRBD1. The V and J ends lost 4 bases and 2 bases, in that order; junction bases with no gene match: 9. The CDR3 loop spans 17 amino acids. Per the germline V gene, CDR1 is SGHRS and CDR2 is YFSETQ. The CDR3 DNA follows: TGCGCCAGCAGCAAAGGGACAGGGGGCATTGCTAACACTGAAGCTTTCTTT. It specifies CASSKGTGGIANTEAFF.

In the case of this clonotype: One end of the junction fails to match germline, which may point to a read error. V and J are TRBV6-1 and TRBJ2-6; 12 bases match TRBD1. Germline CDR1 reads MNHNS; CDR2 reads SASEGT. The CDR3 loop spans 19 amino acids. CDR3 coding DNA: TGTGCCAGCAGTGAGATCCCAGGGACAGGGGGCTCTGGGGCCAACATCCTGACTTTC. Residues: CASSEIPGTGGSGANILTF.